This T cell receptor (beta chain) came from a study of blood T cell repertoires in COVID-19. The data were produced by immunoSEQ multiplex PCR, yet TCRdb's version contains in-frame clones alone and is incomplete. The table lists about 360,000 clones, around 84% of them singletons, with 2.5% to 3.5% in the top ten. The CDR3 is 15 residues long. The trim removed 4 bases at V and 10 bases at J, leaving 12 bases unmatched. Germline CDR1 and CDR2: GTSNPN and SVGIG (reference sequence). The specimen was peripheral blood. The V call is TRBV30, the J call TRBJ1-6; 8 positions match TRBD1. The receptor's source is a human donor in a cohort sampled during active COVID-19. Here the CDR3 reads CAWTVGETGASPLHF. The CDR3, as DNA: TGTGCCTGGACAGTCGGGGAGACAGGGGCCTCACCCCTCCACTTT.